Listed below are T cell receptor beta chains from one sample, sequenced in a study of cytomegalovirus exposure and HLA in healthy donors. This table comes from immunoSEQ multiplex PCR, and its TCRdb copy is limited to in-frame clones, with some not included. This table holds about 180,000 clones, around 82% found once. Material for sequencing was PBMCs. These receptors all come from a woman between 25 and 40 years old in good health and CMV-seropositive. Each CDR3 is given with its conserved first and last residue. D genes are given only for firm matches.

cdr3_aa,j_call,d_call,v_call
CASSSAGTPERADTQYF,TRBJ2-3,.,TRBV5-1
CASSLARGTSFSPVSYEQYF,TRBJ2-7,.,TRBV7-2
CASSQVSRQGMAGNTIYF,TRBJ1-3,TRBD1,TRBV4-2
CAWQDRDNQPQHF,TRBJ1-5,TRBD1,TRBV30
CASSFQGPTYEQYF,TRBJ2-7,.,TRBV5-4
CASSQGQANTEAFF,TRBJ1-1,.,TRBV7-2
CSVLTGDEQFF,TRBJ2-1,TRBD1,TRBV29-1
CASSGQGADNSPLHF,TRBJ1-6,TRBD1,TRBV6-1
CARRSPTGGRNTIYF,TRBJ1-3,TRBD1,TRBV30
CAWRASGTKNIQYF,TRBJ2-4,.,TRBV30
CASSLLVGHNTGELFF,TRBJ2-2,.,TRBV5-1
CASSPPLRLAGGRVEQYF,TRBJ2-7,TRBD2,TRBV7-8
CASGLVQGRRSYEQYF,TRBJ2-7,.,TRBV12-5
CASSLGPKGVDTEAFF,TRBJ1-1,.,TRBV13
CASSPAGREQFF,TRBJ2-1,.,TRBV9
CASSGGQRNTEAFF,TRBJ1-1,TRBD1,TRBV5-1
CASSSTSGGAETQYF,TRBJ2-5,TRBD2,TRBV13
CANSPDRHEQFF,TRBJ2-1,TRBD1,TRBV5-1
CAWSLTGTSSYEQYF,TRBJ2-7,.,TRBV30
CASGLGAQGQPQHF,TRBJ1-5,.,TRBV28
CASSPGQQPLHF,TRBJ1-6,.,TRBV18
CASSTRTGGGQPQHF,TRBJ1-5,TRBD1,TRBV5-5